One and the same sample provided the 29 T cell receptor beta chains below, sequenced in a study of T cell repertoires in cytomegalovirus infection. These receptors lack a known antigen. In TCRdb, the reads were re-called with MiXCR into one record per CDR3 protein. The repertoire holds about 500,000 distinct CDR3 sequences, with roughly a third as singletons. This sample comprised cultured PBMCs, obtained from culture after CMV antigen stimulation. These receptors were taken from a human donor in good health (CMV status not recorded). Some clones in this sample may be carry-over from other donors' samples.

The chain uses TRBV4-3 and TRBJ2-5; D is unclear. V was shortened by 0 bases and J by 1 base, with 6 bases between the two germline ends. The germline CDR1 and CDR2 sequences are LGHNA and YSLEER. This CDR3 has 14 amino acids. In DNA form, the CDR3 reads TGCGCCAGCAGCCAAGATCTGTTCCAAGAGACCCAGTACTTC. It yields the protein CASSQDLFQETQYF.

This chain joins TRBV11-2 and TRBJ2-4; D not resolved. V lost 5 bases and J 4 bases, leaving 6 bases between the germline ends. The germline CDR1 and CDR2 sequences are SGHAT and FQNNGV. This CDR3 is 12 amino acids long. This CDR3 reads CASSRRKNIQYF. The CDR3 DNA is TGTGCCAGCAGCCGAAGGAAAAACATTCAGTACTTC.

The CDR3 loop reads CSASRSSGSDEQYF. As DNA, the CDR3 is TGCAGTGCTAGTAGGTCTAGCGGGAGTGACGAGCAGTACTTC. The chain links TRBV20-1 to TRBJ2-7, with 10 bases that match TRBD2. The CDR3 sequence is 14 residues long. Germline V lookup: CDR1 DFQATT, CDR2 SNEGSKA (reference sequence). The V and J ends lost 3 bases and 5 bases, in that order; junction bases with no gene match: 7.

The chain links TRBV29-1 to TRBJ2-7; D gene unclear. The germline gives CDR1 SQVTM, CDR2 ANQGSEA. The CDR3 covers 10 residues. V was pared by 8 bases and J by 7 bases, with 12 bases between. In nucleotides, the CDR3 is TGCAGCCCTGCCCAGGATGAGCAGTACGTC. This gives the protein CSPAQDEQYV.

This clonotype was picked up a small number of times. The genes are TRBV14 and TRBJ2-1; TRBD1 matches 7 bases. V gave up 3 bases and J gave up 1 base; unmatched junction bases: 15. Per the germline V gene, CDR1 is SGHDN and CDR2 is FVKESK. There are 19 residues in the CDR3. CDR3 sequence reads: CASSQLMKGPGGSYNEQFF. CDR3 DNA sequence: TGTGCCAGCAGCCAGCTAATGAAGGGCCCAGGGGGATCCTACAATGAGCAGTTCTTC.

In nucleotides, the CDR3 is TGTGCCAGCAGGTCCGACAGCTCCTACGAGCAGTACTTC. Amino acid sequence: CASRSDSSYEQYF. The V call is TRBV6-5, the J call TRBJ2-7; D is perhaps TRBD1 (5 bases). The CDR3 has 13 amino acids. Deletions cut 6 bases from V and 0 bases from J, with 9 bases between. Germline loops: CDR1 MNHEY, CDR2 SVGAGI.

This clonotype was recorded at least ten times. The rearrangement uses TRBV27 and TRBJ2-1, with D uncertain. The ends were cut back, 1 base at V and 6 bases at J, with 1 base in the middle. This CDR3 comprises 11 residues. Germline assignment: CDR1 MNHEY and CDR2 SMNVEV (reference sequence). DNA of the CDR3: TGTGCCAGCAGTTTATTCAATGAGCAGTTCTTC. Protein product: CASSLFNEQFF.

This clonotype occurred a few times. The chain combines TRBV4-3 with TRBJ2-7, with 7 positions matching TRBD1. This CDR3 contains 15 residues. Germline V CDR1 and CDR2: LGHNA, YSLEER. J lost 3 bases, V lost 1 base, and 6 bases had no gene match. The CDR3 coding sequence is TGCGCCAGCAGCCAAGTCAGGGGGACCCACTACGAGCAGTACTTC. It specifies CASSQVRGTHYEQYF.

This rearrangement joins TRBV6-1 to TRBJ2-1; D possibly corresponds to TRBD2 (6 bases). The germline gives CDR1 MNHNS, CDR2 SASEGT. The V gene lost 5 bases and the J gene lost 0 bases, with 14 bases spanning the gap. The CDR3 totals 16 residues. The CDR3 DNA reads TGTGCCAGCAGTCCCCCTGCGGGAAACTCCTACAATGAGCAGTTCTTC. This gives the protein CASSPPAGNSYNEQFF.

Regarding this clonotype: A read error may account for a junction end that differs from germline. This chain links TRBV7-2 with TRBJ2-7; 16 bases align to TRBD2. This CDR3 has 15 amino acids. Germline CDR1 SGHTA, CDR2 FQGNSA. The CDR3 loop reads CVSSRGTSGRGEQYF. The CDR3 DNA reads as TGTGTCAGCAGCCGGGGGACTAGCGGGAGGGGCGAGCAGTACTTC. Looking up the rest from reference TRBV7-2 and TRBJ2-7 gives the full variable domain: GAGVSQSPSNKVTEKGKDVELRCDPISGHTALYWYRQSLGQGLEFLIYFQGNSAPDKSGLPSDRFSAERTGGSVSTLTIQRTQQEDSAVYLCVSSRGTSGRGEQYFGPGTRLTVT.

The table lists this clonotype with a few counts. The genes are TRBV28 and TRBJ1-1; the D is unclear. The CDR3 contains 14 residues. Trimming shortened V by 5 bases and J by 1 base, and 11 bases separated the two germline ends. Germline lookup yields CDR1 MDHEN and CDR2 SYDVKM. Here the CDR3 DNA reads TGTGCCAGCAGTCCACAACGGGAGAACACTGAAGCTTTCTTT. It specifies CASSPQRENTEAFF. The variable domain in full, with the rest retrieved from reference TRBV28 and TRBJ1-1, is DVKVTQSSRYLVKRTGEKVFLECVQDMDHENMFWYRQDPGLGLRLIYFSYDVKMKEKGDIPEGYSVSREKKERFSLILESASTNQTSMYLCASSPQRENTEAFFGQGTRLTVV.

This clonotype appeared once. This rearrangement joins TRBV10-3 to TRBJ1-2, with 9 bases aligning to TRBD1. Looked up from germline, CDR1 is ENHRY and CDR2 is SYGVKD. This CDR3 is 14 amino acids long. V gave up 7 bases and J gave up 3 bases; unmatched junction bases: 6. CDR3 in DNA: TGTGCCATCAAAAGGGACAGGGAGGACTATGGCTACACCTTC. Translation: CAIKRDREDYGYTF.

This clonotype was detected only a few times. This sequence joins TRBV28 and TRBJ2-1; D is possibly TRBD1 (5 bases). V was clipped by 1 base and J by 0 bases, with 13 bases between them. The germline V gene encodes CDR1 MDHEN and CDR2 SYDVKM. CDR3 length equals 17 residues. The CDR3 is CASSLLGTDSSYNEQFF. Here the CDR3 DNA reads TGTGCCAGCAGTTTATTGGGAACAGACAGCTCCTACAATGAGCAGTTCTTC.

The CDR3 region has the DNA TGTGCCAGCAGCTTCGCGCTACAGGGGGCGGGTGAGACCCAGTACTTC. Protein: CASSFALQGAGETQYF. This rearrangement joins TRBV7-2 to TRBJ2-5; 9 bases are shared with TRBD1. Trimming removed 3 bases from V and 5 bases from J; junction bases left unmatched: 10. The CDR3 extends over 16 amino acids. The germline CDR1 and CDR2 sequences are SGHTA and FQGNSA.

Only a few counts were recorded for this clonotype. CDR3: CASSTLGREISYEQYV. The CDR3 DNA sequence: TGTGCCAGCAGTACCCTGGGACGGGAAATCTCCTACGAGCAGTACGTC. V gene TRBV6-2 or TRBV6-3 combines with J gene TRBJ2-7; D tentatively fits TRBD1 or TRBD2 (5 bases each). Deletions cut 5 bases from V and 0 bases from J, with 17 bases between. Germline V CDR1 and CDR2: MNHEY, SVGEGT. This CDR3 is 16 amino acids long.

Many counts were recorded for this clonotype. The gene calls are TRBV6-6 and TRBJ1-5; D is unclear. Germline CDR1 reads MNHNY; CDR2 reads SVGAGI (reference sequence). This CDR3 region has 15 residues. The V end was cut by 6 bases, the J end by 5 bases, with 17 bases between. The CDR3 nucleotides read TGTGCCAGCAGCCCAGCGGTGGGCAGCCATCAGCCCCAGCATTTT. This encodes CASSPAVGSHQPQHF.

This clonotype was observed a few times. The V and J genes are TRBV25-1 and TRBJ2-5; 8 nucleotides match TRBD1. There are 15 residues in the CDR3. Germline CDR1 reads MGHDK; CDR2 reads SYGVNS. The V gene end was trimmed by 3 bases and the J gene end by 3 bases; junction bases not matched to a gene: 6. The CDR3 is CASSEQGAVEETQYF. For the CDR3, the DNA is TGTGCCAGCAGTGAGCAGGGGGCAGTGGAAGAGACCCAGTACTTC. The variable domain in full, completed from reference TRBV25-1 and TRBJ2-5, reads EADIYQTPRYLVIGTGKKITLECSQTMGHDKMYWYQQDPGMELHLIHYSYGVNSTEKGDLSSESTVSRIRTEHFPLTLESARPSHTSQYLCASSEQGAVEETQYFGPGTRLLVL.

The V and J genes are TRBV28 and TRBJ2-7; no reliable D call. The CDR3 has 14 amino acids. Germline CDR1 is MDHEN and CDR2 is SYDVKM. V lost 3 bases and J 4 bases, leaving 13 bases between the germline ends. The CDR3 is CASSFKGLRYEQYF. In DNA, the CDR3 is TGTGCCAGCAGTTTCAAAGGTCTACGTTACGAGCAGTACTTC.

This clonotype was recorded a few times. V and J are TRBV4-1 and TRBJ1-1; TRBD1 matches 7 bases. The CDR3 runs to 17 residues. Germline values: CDR1 MGHRA, CDR2 YSYEKL. V lost 3 bases to trimming and J lost 1 base; unmatched junction nucleotides: 11. The CDR3 loop reads CASSHPKSGTENTEAFF. CDR3 DNA sequence: TGCGCCAGCAGCCACCCCAAGAGCGGGACAGAGAACACTGAAGCTTTCTTT.

This clonotype has a handful of counts. V usage is TRBV6-1 and J usage is TRBJ2-3; 7 bases map to TRBD2. V shed 6 bases and J 5 bases; nucleotides not matched to a gene: 5. CDR1 MNHNS and CDR2 SASEGT come from the germline V gene. This CDR3 region has 13 residues. The chain's CDR3 is CASRASGIDTQYF. CDR3 nucleotide sequence: TGTGCCAGCAGAGCTAGCGGTATAGATACGCAGTATTTT.

The chain employs TRBV6-5 and TRBJ2-1; 9 bases are a match to TRBD2. Germline CDR1 MNHEY, CDR2 SVGAGI. CDR3 length: 15 residues. After removal of 2 bases from V and 9 bases from J, the junction contained 8 bases not matched to a gene. CDR3 coding DNA: TGTGCCAGCAGTTACCTTCCGCGGGAGGGGGGTGAGCAGTTCTTC. It is translated as CASSYLPREGGEQFF.

This chain uses TRBV6-5 with TRBJ1-6; D ambiguous. From germline, CDR1 is MNHEY and CDR2 SVGAGI. V was clipped by 8 bases and J by 9 bases, with 14 bases between them. The CDR3 has 13 amino acids. The CDR3 DNA reads TGTGCCAGCTCCCTACAAACCGCTTCACCCCTCCACTTT. Amino acids: CASSLQTASPLHF.

V is TRBV28 and J is TRBJ2-3; 10 bases fit TRBD2. Germline loops: CDR1 MDHEN, CDR2 SYDVKM. This CDR3 is 16 amino acids long. V dropped 5 bases and J dropped 3; count of bases not matched to a gene: 8. Here the CDR3 DNA reads TGTGCCAGCAGTCCCCCCCGAGCGGGAGGGACAGATACGCAGTATTTT. It is translated as CASSPPRAGGTDTQYF.

J is TRBJ2-2 and V is TRBV19; the D is unclear. Germline values: CDR1 LNHDA, CDR2 SQIVND (reference sequence). The CDR3 loop spans 14 amino acids. Trimming removed 5 bases at V and 6 bases at J, with 13 bases between. The CDR3 here is CASSRGPAPGELFF. In DNA, the CDR3 is TGTGCCAGTAGTCGCGGACCCGCCCCCGGGGAGCTGTTTTTT.

This clonotype was observed a handful of times. The rearrangement links TRBV7-8 to TRBJ2-2; D ambiguous. The CDR3 runs to 14 residues. From germline, CDR1 is SGHVS and CDR2 FQNEAQ. Deletions cut 4 bases from V and 8 bases from J, with 14 bases between. The CDR3: CASSSGLSGGELFF. The CDR3 DNA sequence: TGTGCCAGCAGCTCCGGGCTTTCCGGGGGGGAGCTGTTTTTT.

The chain uses TRBV7-4 and TRBJ2-7, with 7 bases identical to TRBD1. With V trimmed by 5 bases and J by 2 bases, 6 bases remained unmatched. The germline V gene encodes CDR1 SGHVT and CDR2 SQSDAQ. The CDR3 sequence is 14 residues long. CDR3 coding DNA: TGTGCCAGCAGCGGGGGCAGGGGGACCTACGAGCAGTACTTC. Protein: CASSGGRGTYEQYF.

The rearrangement joins TRBV5-1 to TRBJ2-1, with 7 bases fitting TRBD2. Germline V gives CDR1 SGHRS, CDR2 YFSETQ. The CDR3 spans 16 residues. V shed 5 bases, J shed 6 bases, and the junction held 14 bases outside the gene matches. CDR3 coding DNA: TGCGCCAGCAGTTGGGGACGGACTAGTATTCGCAATGAGCAGTTCTTC. Residues: CASSWGRTSIRNEQFF.

V is TRBV4-1 and J is TRBJ2-2; D uncertain. Germline V CDR1 and CDR2: MGHRA, YSYEKL. V lost 4 bases, J lost 0 bases, and 6 bases lay in between. The length of the CDR3 is 14 residues. Here the CDR3 DNA reads TGCGCCAGCAGCCCCAATCCGAACACCGGGGAGCTGTTTTTT. Encoded protein: CASSPNPNTGELFF.

The rearrangement joins TRBV11-3 to TRBJ1-2; D uncertain. CDR1 is SGHNT and CDR2 is YENEEA in the germline V gene. With 0 bases removed from V and 9 bases from J, the gap between germline ends came to 14 bases. The CDR3 has 14 residues. CDR3 in DNA: TGTGCCAGCAGCTTAGACCCCGGGAGACGTAGCTACACCTTC. It translates to CASSLDPGRRSYTF. The variable domain in full, completed from reference TRBV11-3 and TRBJ1-2, reads EAGVVQSPRYKIIEKKQPVAFWCNPISGHNTLYWYLQNLGQGPELLIRYENEEAVDDSQLPKDRFSAERLKGVDSTLKIQPAELGDSAVYLCASSLDPGRRSYTFGSGTRLTVV.